The 11 T cell receptor beta chains below come from one sample, sequenced in a study of T cell repertoires in cytomegalovirus infection. One entry per CDR3 protein results from TCRdb running MiXCR on the reads. Found here are approximately 250,000 distinct CDR3 sequences, roughly an eighth of them singletons; the top ten hold approximately 1.6%. Specimen: PBMCs. Receptors originate from a human donor in good health (CMV status not recorded). Some clones in this sample may be carry-over from other donors' samples.

This clonotype was detected many times. This chain links TRBV25-1 with TRBJ2-1; D may be TRBD1 (6 bases). Germline CDR1 MGHDK, CDR2 SYGVNS. V was pared by 5 bases and J by 6 bases, with 17 bases between. This CDR3 spans 15 amino acids. For the CDR3, the DNA is TGTGCCAGCAGTCCCAGGGGTCAATCCGGCAATGAGCAGTTCTTC. This translates into CASSPRGQSGNEQFF.

V usage is TRBV2 and J usage is TRBJ2-1, with 9 bases matching TRBD2. This CDR3 is 16 amino acids long. The trim removed 3 bases at V and 0 bases at J, leaving 3 bases unmatched. Germline V gene data show CDR1 as SNHLY and CDR2 as FYNNEI. This CDR3 is CASSDVSGSSYNEQFF. For the CDR3, the DNA is TGTGCCAGCAGTGATGTTAGCGGGAGCTCCTACAATGAGCAGTTCTTC.

This clonotype was observed at least ten times. This chain connects TRBV6-1 to TRBJ2-7; no clear D. Trimming took off 6 bases at V and 1 base at J, with 7 bases between the two ends. This CDR3 is built from 12 residues. Germline V gene lookup returns CDR1 MNHNS and CDR2 SASEGT. The CDR3 DNA reads as TGTGCCAGCAGGGGGTTGTCCTACGAGCAGTACTTC. Its translation: CASRGLSYEQYF.

This clonotype was detected a few times. CDR3 in amino acids: CASSPRTGDSGELFF. CDR3 sequence (DNA): TGCGCCAGCAGCCCCAGGACAGGGGATAGCGGGGAGCTGTTTTTT. The genes are TRBV5-1 and TRBJ2-2, with 9 nucleotides matching TRBD1. The trim removed 4 bases at V and 7 bases at J, leaving 8 bases unmatched. CDR1 SGHRS and CDR2 YFSETQ come from the germline V gene. The CDR3 loop spans 15 amino acids.

The table lists this clonotype with many counts. The chain employs TRBV28 and TRBJ2-7; D might be TRBD1 (5 bases). The ends were cut back, 3 bases at V and 2 bases at J, with 11 bases in the middle. This CDR3 region has 14 residues. From germline, CDR1 is MDHEN and CDR2 SYDVKM. The CDR3 loop reads CASSFPRAPYEQYF. In DNA, the CDR3 is TGTGCCAGCAGTTTCCCCAGGGCGCCCTACGAGCAGTACTTC.

CDR3 sequence (DNA): TGCAGTGCTAACAACCTGCGGACAGGGGGCACGGAGACCCAGTACTTC. Encoded protein: CSANNLRTGGTETQYF. The chain couples TRBV20-1 to TRBJ2-5; 11 bases fit TRBD1. J was trimmed by 5 bases and V by 4 bases; bases with no gene match: 12. The germline CDR1 and CDR2 sequences are DFQATT and SNEGSKA (reference sequence). This CDR3 is 16 amino acids long.

This clonotype was seen more than once but under ten times. This sequence joins TRBV23-1 and TRBJ2-1; unclear D gene. TRBV23-1 is identified as an open reading frame with a role that is uncertain. Trimming shortened V by 4 bases and J by 0 bases, and 13 bases separated the two germline ends. CDR3 size: 16 residues. The CDR3: CASSRLERSSYNEQFF. CDR3 DNA: TGCGCCAGCAGTCGGCTAGAGCGAAGCTCCTACAATGAGCAGTTCTTC.

This clonotype was seen repeatedly, ten times or more. CDR3 in amino acids: CASKPLAGNTQETQYF. CDR3 coding DNA: TGTGCCAGTAAGCCCCTAGCGGGGAATACCCAAGAGACCCAGTACTTC. The chain links TRBV6-1 to TRBJ2-5, with 9 bases lining up with TRBD2. The germline CDR1 and CDR2 sequences are MNHNS and SASEGT. The CDR3 is 16 residues long. Losses at the gene ends were 9 bases for V and 1 base for J; bases not matched to a gene: 12.

This clonotype was counted many times. V usage is TRBV7-2 and J usage is TRBJ2-2, with D perhaps TRBD2 (5 bases). The CDR3 has 16 amino acids. The V gene lost 1 base and the J gene lost 2 bases, with 11 bases spanning the gap. CDR1 is SGHTA, CDR2 FQGNSA, per germline. The CDR3 sequence is CASSLERLVNTGELFF. The CDR3 DNA reads TGTGCCAGCAGCTTAGAGCGGCTAGTAAACACCGGGGAGCTGTTTTTT.

This clonotype was seen a few times. In DNA, the CDR3 is TGTGCCAGCAGCCAGGGCCTCGATCAGCCCCAGCATTTT. Amino acid sequence: CASSQGLDQPQHF. The chain links TRBV3-1 to TRBJ1-5, with no clear D. The CDR3 sequence is 13 residues long. The germline V gene has CDR1 LGHDT and CDR2 YNNKEL (reference sequence). V lost 3 bases, J lost 5 bases, and 8 bases lay in between.

This clonotype was detected many times. The chain couples TRBV7-2 to TRBJ1-4; D gene ambiguous. This CDR3 has 14 amino acids. Germline V gene lookup returns CDR1 SGHTA and CDR2 FQGNSA. V lost 6 bases, J lost 0 bases, and 8 bases lay in between. The CDR3 sequence is CASSRSSTNEKLFF. The CDR3 DNA follows: TGTGCCAGCAGTCGTAGTTCAACTAATGAAAAACTGTTTTTT.